One and the same sample provided the 9 T cell receptor beta chains below, sequenced in a study of human T cells and chemical hapten exposure. TCRdb reanalysed the RACE reads using MiXCR and keeps one entry per CDR3 protein. The table shows 250,000 or so distinct CDR3 sequences, with approximately 7.5% occurring only once. The time point denotes: pre-sensitization, week 0. Specified treatment: therapeutic diphenylcyclopropenone sensitization with weekly scalp DPC. Sample: whole blood, taken in connection with sensitization to the hapten diphenylcyclopropenone (DPC). These receptor sequences come from a man aged 18-30 years with alopecia areata. Some clones in this sample may be carry-over from other donors' samples.

This clonotype has more than one count but fewer than ten. The V gene is TRBV7-9, the J gene TRBJ2-1, with 10 nucleotides matching TRBD2. This CDR3 has 14 amino acids. Germline V CDR1 and CDR2: SEHNR, FQNEAQ (reference sequence). The V segment lost 5 bases and the J segment 7 bases; nucleotides outside the gene matches: 5. The DNA for the CDR3 is TGTGCCAGCAGCCGGACTAGCGGAAGAAATGAGCAGTTCTTC. Translating it yields CASSRTSGRNEQFF.

At least ten counts were recorded for this clonotype. This chain joins TRBV6-2 or TRBV6-3 and TRBJ1-5; D gene uncertain. The length of the CDR3 is 14 residues. Trimming removed 4 bases from V and 3 bases from J, with 10 bases in between. CDR1 MNHEY and CDR2 SVGEGT come from the germline V gene. The CDR3 sequence is CASSFRRPNQPQHF. The CDR3 nucleotides are TGTGCCAGCAGTTTTCGCAGGCCCAATCAGCCCCAGCATTTT.

The gene calls are TRBV18 and TRBJ1-1; maybe TRBD1 (5 bases). The CDR3 is 14 residues long. The V end lost 5 bases, the J end lost 3 bases, and 13 bases lay between the germline ends. Germline CDR1 KGHSH, CDR2 LQKENI. The CDR3 DNA is TGTGCCAGCTCATCCGGACACATGGACACTGAAGCTTTCTTT. Protein product: CASSSGHMDTEAFF.

Concerning this clonotype: Germline and junction disagree at one end, which may indicate a read error. The genes are TRBV3-1 and TRBJ2-3, with D unclear. Germline lookup yields CDR1 LGHDT and CDR2 YNNKEL (reference sequence). The CDR3 runs 13 residues. CDR3 nucleotide sequence: TGTGCCAGCTGCCACCGGAGCACAGATACGCAGTATTTT. Amino acids: CASCHRSTDTQYF.

This clonotype has only a few counts. The chain recombines TRBV10-2 with TRBJ2-7, with TRBD1 identical over 9 bases. CDR3 length: 15 residues. J was trimmed by 3 bases and V by 2 bases; bases with no gene match: 5. Per germline, CDR1 WSHSY and CDR2 SAAADI. The CDR3 bases are TGCGCCAGCAGTGAGCGGACAGGGGACTACTACGAGCAGTACTTC. It specifies CASSERTGDYYEQYF.

The sample holds a few counts of this clonotype. The CDR3 spells CASRQGGPNSPLHF. Written as DNA, the CDR3 is TGTGCCAGCCGGCAGGGAGGGCCTAATTCACCCCTCCACTTT. The V gene is TRBV7-9, the J gene TRBJ1-6; a weak D match, TRBD1 (5 bases). The V end lost 8 bases, the J end lost 6 bases, and 14 bases lay between the germline ends. Per germline, CDR1 SEHNR and CDR2 FQNEAQ (reference sequence). The CDR3 runs to 14 residues.

This sequence joins TRBV11-2 and TRBJ2-3, with D perhaps matching TRBD1 or TRBD2 (5 bases each). V gave up 7 bases and J gave up 6 bases, with 20 bases separating them. The CDR3 covers 15 residues. Germline V gene data show CDR1 as SGHAT and CDR2 as FQNNGV. This chain's CDR3 is CASTRSGIGADTQYF. CDR3 bases: TGTGCCAGCACCCGTTCAGGGATCGGGGCGGATACGCAGTATTTT.

V and J are TRBV4-1 and TRBJ2-1; D might be TRBD2 (6 bases). CDR1 is MGHRA and CDR2 is YSYEKL in the germline V gene. Trimming stripped 4 bases from V and 8 bases from J, with 15 bases between. The CDR3 has 14 amino acids. The CDR3 DNA sequence: TGCGCCAGCAGCCCATTCCGCGGGGTTCATGAGCAGTTCTTC. The encoded protein is CASSPFRGVHEQFF.

The chain employs TRBV6-2 or TRBV6-3 and TRBJ2-5; 7 positions match TRBD1. The V segment lost 2 bases and the J segment 2 bases; nucleotides outside the gene matches: 2. The CDR3 has 14 residues. CDR1 MNHEY and CDR2 SVGEGT come from the germline V gene. CDR3 nucleotide sequence: TGTGCCAGCAGTTACGCCAGGGGGCAAGAGACCCAGTACTTC. It yields the protein CASSYARGQETQYF.